This T cell receptor (beta chain) derives from a study of blood T cell repertoires in COVID-19. Overall study: Material from acute and convalescent COVID-19 was sourced from the United States, Italy and Spain.

V shed 2 bases and J 5 bases; nucleotides not matched to a gene: 5. The CDR3 spans 15 residues. The germline gives CDR1 LGHNA, CDR2 YNFKEQ. Using immunoSEQ multiplex PCR, the repertoire was profiled, and TCRdb retains in-frame clones only, with some absent. The table records 130,000 to 150,000 clones, 88% of them present only once. This chain connects TRBV4-2 to TRBJ2-5; 10 positions agree with TRBD2. The sequenced sample consisted of peripheral blood. The sequence was obtained from a human donor in a cohort sampled during active COVID-19. CDR3 bases: TGTGCCAGCAGCCAATTTAGCGGGGGGCGGGAGACCCAGTACTTC. Its protein product is CASSQFSGGRETQYF.